This T cell receptor beta chain was documented in a study of blood T cell repertoires in COVID-19 (dated by TCRdb to 2020 to 2021). Regarding the research as a whole: Samples from collaborators originated in the United States, Italy and Spain and spanned both the acute and convalescent phases of COVID-19. The prospective study material was composed of cDNA or gDNA derived from T cells, B-cell-depleted T cells, or PBMCs. Deeply sampled blood TCRbeta repertoires from subjects exposed to, actively infected with, or recovered from COVID-19 were included in the dataset. The repertoires were released in a freely available public database intended as a resource for research on the immune response to SARS-CoV-2. The samples were drawn from the first 160 participants of the ongoing ImmuneRACE study and from 950 to 1,500 subjects provided by 6 global collaborators. The sample metadata nearly always contained a de-identified subject ID, COVID-19 status, age in years and sex. Where HLA class I and class II types were available, the types were taken from metadata supplied by the sample provider, not from assay-based typing. Summary of the overall study and its limitations: How much clinical and demographic metadata was included differed by source and by participant, and the metadata was provided uncurated.

Collaborating institutions collected whole blood in K2EDTA tubes following their own protocols. Collaborator samples were shipped for TCRbeta analysis as frozen whole blood, isolated PBMCs, or DNA extracted from either sample type. The immunoSEQ Assay, a bias-controlled multiplex PCR, was used to amplify TCRbeta CDR3 regions from genomic DNA. On the study's bioinformatics: Within the assay, amplification of reference gene primers was used to estimate how many nucleated cells each sample contained. To quantify the absolute abundance of each unique TCRbeta CDR3 rearrangement, sequence reads were collapsed and filtered. Productive Simpson clonality was computed per sample as the square root of Simpson's diversity index over productive rearrangements. Not all clones reach the TCRdb copy of this immuneACCESS table, which keeps in-frame sequences only. Checked studies attribute under half of the gap to unresolved V genes and leave the rest unexplained. V and J calls and clone size are copied from that table; D and trimming were computed from the DNA. This sample holds approximately 82,000 clones; around 80% were observed only once. Of the sample, approximately 6.8% falls within the top ten clones.

A word on this clone: Its antigen is unknown. No qualities accompany the bases; no much larger clone lies one base away.

The V end loses 0 bases and the J end loses 6 bases, and a stretch of 10 bases separates them. The germline V gene (reference sequence) yields SGHNT for CDR1 and YYREEE for CDR2. The CDR3, from cysteine to phenylalanine, totals 15 residues. Solely the CDR3 DNA is kept, with 45 bases framed from the first base. The chain joins TRBV5-4 to TRBJ1-6; possibly the D gene is TRBD1, per 6 matching bases. Source material: peripheral blood. The clonotype was recovered from a man aged 45-60 years with active or convalescent COVID-19. The nucleotide sequence is given as TGTGCCAGCAGCTTGGATGACAGGTCTAATTCACCCCTCCACTTT. This yields the protein CASSLDDRSNSPLHF. The full variable domain, completed from the reference TRBV5-4 and TRBJ1-6 proteins outside the CDR3, reads ETGVTQSPTHLIKTRGQQVTLRCSSQSGHNTVSWYQQALGQGPQFIFQYYREEENGRGNFPPRFSGLQFPNYSSELNVNALELDDSALYLCASSLDDRSNSPLHFGNGTRLTVT.